Following are 14 T cell receptor beta chains from one sample sequenced in a study of cytomegalovirus exposure and HLA in healthy donors (dated by TCRdb to about 2017). Library prep was done by the immunoSEQ multiplex PCR assay. A mixture of 60 forward primers for TCR Vbeta segments and 13 reverse primers for TCR Jbeta segments was used in the multiplex PCR. TCRdb retrieved this table from immuneACCESS and kept in-frame rearrangements only. Not all clones are present; in checked studies, unresolved V genes account for under half, and no reason is known for the remainder. The sample profile shows approximately 120,000 clones; around three quarters of them were found once. The ten most abundant clones make up around 5.8% of the sample. Sequencing used PBMCs. The receptors shown here come from a woman aged 40 to 50 in good health and CMV-seronegative.

V is TRBV7-3 and J is TRBJ2-3, with TRBD2 matching 10 bases. The CDR3 sequence is 15 residues long. CDR1 is SGHTA and CDR2 is FQGTGA in the germline V gene. J was trimmed by 9 bases and V by 3 bases; bases with no gene match: 9. The CDR3 loop reads CASSFTSGVPGTQYF. The CDR3 DNA reads as TGTGCCAGCAGCTTTACTAGCGGGGTACCGGGAACGCAGTATTTT. The full variable domain, completed using reference TRBV7-3 and TRBJ2-3, is GAGVSQTPSNKVTEKGKYVELRCDPISGHTALYWYRQSLGQGPEFLIYFQGTGAADDSGLPNDRFFAVRPEGSVSTLKIQRTERGDSAVYLCASSFTSGVPGTQYFGPGTRLTVL.

The chain uses TRBV10-3 and TRBJ2-1, with D tentatively TRBD1 (6 bases). The CDR3 runs to 15 residues. Germline CDR1 and CDR2: ENHRY and SYGVKD. Trimming took off 5 bases at V and 9 bases at J, with 20 bases between the two ends. For the CDR3, the DNA is TGTGCCATCAGTTCTCCTCTGGCAGGGGAAAGTGAGCAGTTCTTC. Protein sequence: CAISSPLAGESEQFF.

The CDR3 nucleotides are TGTGCCAGCAGTTTTGGGGGGTATTACACAGATACGCAGTATTTT. Protein sequence: CASSFGGYYTDTQYF. This chain uses TRBV27 with TRBJ2-3; a possible D gene is TRBD2 (6 bases). V lost 3 bases and J lost 2, with 12 bases in between. Germline V CDR1 and CDR2: MNHEY, SMNVEV (reference sequence). The CDR3 runs 15 residues.

The J gene is TRBJ2-1, the V gene TRBV7-9; 11 nucleotides align to TRBD2. There are 14 residues in the CDR3. Trimming at V came to 8 bases and at J to 5 bases, leaving 5 bases not matched to a gene. Germline V CDR1 and CDR2: SEHNR, FQNEAQ (reference sequence). DNA of the CDR3: TGTGCCAGCTTTGAGACTAGCGGGAACAATGAGCAGTTCTTC. This codes for CASFETSGNNEQFF.

This clone was counted a few times. The V gene is TRBV7-9, the J gene TRBJ2-2, with unresolved D. The V end lost 5 bases, the J end lost 3 bases, and 10 bases lay between the germline ends. The germline gives CDR1 SEHNR, CDR2 FQNEAQ (reference sequence). The CDR3 is 14 amino acids. CDR3: CASSGTVDTGELFF. The CDR3 region has the DNA TGTGCCAGCAGCGGCACCGTGGACACCGGGGAGCTGTTTTTT.

The J gene is TRBJ2-5, the V gene TRBV29-1; 7 bases agree with TRBD1. With 2 bases clipped from V and 5 bases from J, the junction kept 5 bases outside the gene matches. This CDR3 contains 13 residues. Per the germline V gene, CDR1 is SQVTM and CDR2 is ANQGSEA. CDR3 DNA sequence: TGCAGCGTTGAAATAGGGGGCGGCGAGACCCAGTACTTC. This sequence encodes CSVEIGGGETQYF.

The rearrangement joins TRBV28 to TRBJ2-1, with a weak D call TRBD2 (5 bases). The germline gives CDR1 MDHEN, CDR2 SYDVKM. CDR3 length equals 13 residues. V lost 3 bases and J lost 8, with 11 bases in between. Written as DNA, the CDR3 is TGTGCCAGCAGTTTCGGGTCGGGATATGAGCAGTTCTTC. Residues: CASSFGSGYEQFF.

The chain links TRBV4-1 to TRBJ2-7, with 10 bases matching TRBD2. The V gene's germline CDR1 is MGHRA and CDR2 YSYEKL. This CDR3 is built from 14 residues. J lost 3 bases, V lost 3 bases, and 2 bases had no gene match. CDR3 residues: CASSQGLANYEQYF. The CDR3 DNA reads as TGCGCCAGCAGCCAGGGACTAGCGAACTACGAGCAGTACTTC.

This clone was detected only once. This chain connects TRBV18 to TRBJ2-7; TRBD2 matches 8 bases. The CDR3 extends over 14 amino acids. With 6 bases clipped from V and 0 bases from J, the junction kept 4 bases outside the gene matches. In germline, CDR1 is KGHSH, CDR2 LQKENI. CDR3 coding DNA: TGTGCCAGCTCCCGGGAGGGACCCTCCTACGAGCAGTACTTC. Translated: CASSREGPSYEQYF.

This chain connects TRBV5-1 to TRBJ2-3, with 9 bases matching TRBD2. V was clipped by 4 bases and J by 1 base; unmatched bases: 7. CDR3 length equals 16 residues. Germline assignment: CDR1 SGHRS and CDR2 YFSETQ. The CDR3 protein is CASSLGTSLRTDTQYF. The CDR3 DNA sequence: TGCGCCAGCAGCCTCGGGACTAGCTTGCGCACAGATACGCAGTATTTT.

The chain uses TRBV27 and TRBJ2-1; perhaps TRBD1 as D (6 bases). CDR1 and CDR2 (germline): MNHEY, SMNVEV (reference sequence). This CDR3 is 17 amino acids long. V lost 0 bases and J 5 bases, leaving 17 bases between the germline ends. In DNA, the CDR3 is TGTGCCAGCAGTTTATCCCGGGGTAGAGGGGGAAACAATGAGCAGTTCTTC. Translated, it gives CASSLSRGRGGNNEQFF.

There are a few counts of this clone. The chain recombines TRBV18 with TRBJ1-4; D gene ambiguous. Per germline, CDR1 KGHSH and CDR2 LQKENI. This CDR3 region has 12 residues. Trimming cost V 2 bases and J 8 bases, with 6 bases left between them. This CDR3 reads CASSPSREKLFF. In DNA, the CDR3 is TGTGCCAGCTCACCAAGTCGGGAAAAACTGTTTTTT. The full variable domain, with the rest looked up from reference TRBV18 and TRBJ1-4, is NAGVMQNPRHLVRRRGQEARLRCSPMKGHSHVYWYRQLPEEGLKFMVYLQKENIIDESGMPKERFSAEFPKEGPSILRIQQVVRGDSAAYFCASSPSREKLFFGSGTQLSVL.

The rearrangement links TRBV25-1 to TRBJ1-1; D remains ambiguous. This CDR3 is 13 amino acids long. V was pared by 6 bases and J by 0 bases, with 8 bases between. Germline V gene sequence: CDR1 MGHDK, CDR2 SYGVNS. CDR3 coding DNA: TGTGCCAGCAGCGAGCGGATGAACACTGAAGCTTTCTTT. This gives the protein CASSERMNTEAFF.

This clone was seen a few times. The genes are TRBV27 and TRBJ1-5, with D maybe TRBD1 (5 bases). CDR1 and CDR2 (germline): MNHEY, SMNVEV (reference sequence). V was shortened by 2 bases and J by 6 bases, with 17 bases between the two germline ends. The CDR3 is 16 amino acids. In DNA form, the CDR3 reads TGTGCCAGCAGTTTAAGGGGCATAGGTATGGGTCAGCCCCAGCATTTT. Protein: CASSLRGIGMGQPQHF.